These 8 T cell receptor beta chains originate from one sample sequenced in a study of T cell responses to AZD1222 COVID-19 vaccine. Only in-frame clones appear in the TCRdb table, and some are missing; sequencing was by immunoSEQ multiplex PCR. In the table there are about 140,000 clones, under 90% of which are singletons. Specimen: peripheral blood, collected 28 days after the second AZD1222 dose. All receptors derive from an adult who received the AZD1222 COVID-19 vaccine.

The rearrangement links TRBV30 to TRBJ1-2; D may be TRBD1 (5 bases). The CDR3 has 15 amino acids. Germline V gene sequence: CDR1 GTSNPN, CDR2 SVGIG (reference sequence). Trimming shortened V by 3 bases and J by 8 bases, and 22 bases separated the two germline ends. The CDR3 loop is CAWRERGARWEGYTF. In DNA, the CDR3 is TGTGCCTGGAGGGAGCGAGGGGCCCGGTGGGAGGGCTACACCTTC.

This chain links TRBV5-6 with TRBJ1-4; 10 bases are shared with TRBD1. The CDR3 covers 17 residues. V shed 1 base, J shed 5 bases, and the junction held 8 bases outside the gene matches. Germline V CDR1 and CDR2: SGHDT, YYEEEE. CDR3 bases: TGTGCCAGCAGCTTGACTGGGACAGGGGCTCGCAATGAAAAACTGTTTTTT. Protein: CASSLTGTGARNEKLFF.

The CDR3 protein is CASSPPRMAQHF. The CDR3 DNA is TGTGCCAGCAGTCCTCCTCGCATGGCCCAGCATTTT. The chain employs TRBV28 and TRBJ1-5, with D unclear. With 5 bases removed from V and 11 bases from J, the gap between germline ends came to 13 bases. This CDR3 is 12 amino acids long. Germline CDR1 is MDHEN and CDR2 is SYDVKM.

The chain combines TRBV7-9 with TRBJ2-4; 7 nucleotides line up with TRBD2. Germline-derived CDR1 and CDR2 are SEHNR and FQNEAQ (reference sequence). The CDR3 loop spans 19 amino acids. V trimming: 3 bases; J trimming: 1 base; junction bases outside the gene matches: 15. CDR3: CASSLWSGSGTLAKNIQYF. The DNA of the CDR3 is TGTGCCAGCAGCTTGTGGAGCGGCAGCGGGACCCTCGCCAAAAACATTCAGTACTTC.

In its sample, this clone was seen once. This chain uses TRBV12-3 or TRBV12-4 with TRBJ2-2; D is unresolved. This CDR3 has 13 residues. V shed 3 bases and J shed 5 bases, with 7 bases lying between them. CDR3: CASSFIVTGELFF. The CDR3 nucleotides read TGTGCCAGCAGTTTCATTGTTACCGGGGAGCTGTTTTTT.

V usage is TRBV28 and J usage is TRBJ1-1; 9 nucleotides agree with TRBD1. The junction had 7 bases not matched to a gene; V was cut back by 5 bases and J by 3 bases. CDR3 size: 15 residues. The germline CDR1 and CDR2 sequences are MDHEN and SYDVKM. The chain's CDR3 is CASSALGQGYTEAFF. The CDR3 coding sequence is TGTGCCAGCAGTGCCTTAGGACAGGGGTACACTGAAGCTTTCTTT.

The chain couples TRBV3-1 (or the pseudogene TRBV3-2) to TRBJ2-5; TRBD1 might be the D (6 bases). Per germline, CDR1 LGHDT and CDR2 YNNKEL (reference sequence). V was trimmed by 1 base and J by 5 bases, leaving 14 bases between them. The CDR3 is 15 residues long. In DNA form, the CDR3 reads TGTGCCAGCAGCCAAGGGGGACACCAGGTCGAGACCCAGTACTTC. Protein: CASSQGGHQVETQYF.

This sequence joins TRBV6-2 or TRBV6-3 and TRBJ2-5; D perhaps matches TRBD2 (5 bases). V was pared by 2 bases and J by 0 bases, with 16 bases between. The CDR3 covers 17 residues. The V gene's germline CDR1 is MNHEY and CDR2 SVGEGT. The CDR3 DNA reads as TGTGCCAGCAGTTACGGTCCGGACTCCGTGTACCAAGAGACCCAGTACTTC. Translation: CASSYGPDSVYQETQYF.